Each of the 29 T cell receptor beta chains below was sequenced from the same sample in a study of liver allograft versus peripheral blood T cells. For the study at large: Comparing T cell receptor repertoires in transplanted livers with those in recipients' peripheral blood was part of the design.

TCRdb reprocessed the reads with MiXCR, giving one entry per CDR3 protein. The sample lists several thousand distinct CDR3 sequences, approximately 16% occurring once. Receptors were obtained from a human patient who had a liver transplant. A share of the T cells may be of graft donor origin.

This clonotype appeared once. V and J are TRBV20-1 and TRBJ2-7; D gene ambiguous. The CDR3 totals 12 residues. Germline CDR1 DFQATT, CDR2 SNEGSKA (reference sequence). V was clipped by 3 bases and J by 1 base, with 7 bases between them. The CDR3: CSARRSSYEQYF. The CDR3 DNA reads as TGCAGTGCTAGGAGGAGTTCCTACGAGCAGTACTTC.

In its sample, this clonotype ranks as medium-sized. V is TRBV14 and J is TRBJ1-1; 10 nucleotides align to TRBD1. The CDR3 length is 14 residues. Germline loops: CDR1 SGHDN, CDR2 FVKESK. The trim removed 4 bases at V and 5 bases at J, leaving 4 bases unmatched. The CDR3 sequence: CASSRRTGGTEAFF. The CDR3 nucleotides are TGTGCCAGCAGCCGTCGGACAGGGGGAACTGAAGCTTTCTTT.

By sample fraction, this clonotype is medium-sized. V is TRBV29-1 and J is TRBJ1-2; D is possibly TRBD1 (6 bases). Germline CDR1 reads SQVTM; CDR2 reads ANQGSEA. CDR3 length: 13 amino acids. V was clipped by 7 bases and J by 2 bases, with 14 bases between them. The CDR3 sequence is CSARPQGNYGYTF. The CDR3 bases are TGCAGCGCTCGCCCTCAGGGGAACTATGGCTACACCTTC.

This clonotype was observed a few times. This chain joins TRBV12-3 or TRBV12-4 and TRBJ1-3; the D gene is possibly TRBD1 (5 bases). V was pared by 4 bases and J by 0 bases, with 13 bases between. The CDR3 contains 16 residues. The CDR3 spells CASSSGASSSGNTIYF. CDR3 bases: TGTGCCAGCAGTTCCGGGGCGTCCAGCTCTGGAAACACCATATATTTT.

At least ten counts were recorded for this clonotype. V usage is TRBV7-9 and J usage is TRBJ1-6; the D gene is possibly TRBD1 (5 bases). Germline V gives CDR1 SEHNR, CDR2 FQNEAQ (reference sequence). V lost 6 bases to trimming and J lost 8 bases, with 11 bases between them. This CDR3 region has 13 residues. In DNA, the CDR3 is TGTGCCAGCAGGGGGGTTGTTGATTCACCCCTCCACTTT. This translates into CASRGVVDSPLHF.

This clonotype is medium-sized within its sample. The chain is built from TRBV6-1 and TRBJ1-2, with TRBD1 matching 7 bases. This CDR3 region has 14 residues. Trimming cost V 0 bases and J 4 bases; bases outside gene matches: 2. Germline loops: CDR1 MNHNS, CDR2 SASEGT. The CDR3 DNA reads TGTGCCAGCAGTGAAGCCACAGGGGCCTATGGCTACACCTTC. This translates into CASSEATGAYGYTF.

This clonotype was seen only a few times. V is TRBV12-3 or TRBV12-4 and J is TRBJ2-7; the D gene could be TRBD1 or TRBD2 (5 bases each). The CDR3 sequence is 15 residues long. Trimming cost V 6 bases and J 5 bases, with 20 bases left between them. The chain's CDR3 is CASSPGRNSAHEQYF. CDR3 sequence (DNA): TGTGCCAGCAGCCCGGGGCGAAACTCGGCCCACGAGCAGTACTTC.

This clonotype occurred a few times. This chain uses TRBV12-3 or TRBV12-4 with TRBJ1-2; perhaps TRBD1 as D (5 bases). This CDR3 has 13 residues. V was trimmed by 1 base and J by 8 bases, leaving 11 bases between them. CDR3 sequence reads: CASSLGAGGGYTF. DNA for the CDR3: TGTGCCAGCAGTTTAGGGGCCGGGGGGGGCTACACCTTC.

By share, this clonotype ranks as medium-sized. The chain is built from TRBV6-6 and TRBJ1-2; 7 nucleotides match TRBD1. After removal of 2 bases from V and 6 bases from J, the junction contained 18 bases not matched to a gene. The CDR3 is made up of 18 amino acids. CDR1 is MNHNY, CDR2 SVGAGI, per germline (reference sequence). The CDR3 nucleotides are TGTGCCAGCAGTTACACCCTCGGACAGGCTGGTGGTTGGCATGGCTACACCTTC. It translates to CASSYTLGQAGGWHGYTF.

The chain links TRBV7-9 to TRBJ2-2; D uncertain. This CDR3 spans 17 amino acids. In germline, CDR1 is SEHNR, CDR2 FQNEAQ (reference sequence). The V end was cut by 5 bases, the J end by 1 base, with 17 bases between. CDR3 sequence reads: CASSAFSSLRNTGELFF. In DNA, the CDR3 is TGTGCCAGCAGCGCCTTCTCATCACTACGGAACACCGGGGAGCTGTTTTTT.

The V gene is TRBV5-6, the J gene TRBJ1-1; D might be TRBD1 (6 bases). Trimming cost V 2 bases and J 1 base, with 12 bases left between them. Germline loops: CDR1 SGHDT, CDR2 YYEEEE. There are 15 residues in the CDR3. CDR3 protein: CASSFLGTSNTEAFF. The CDR3 DNA follows: TGTGCCAGCAGCTTCCTTGGGACATCGAACACTGAAGCTTTCTTT.

The chain is built from TRBV10-3 and TRBJ2-2; D is possibly TRBD2 (6 bases). Trimming pared 2 bases from V and 5 bases from J, leaving 12 bases between. CDR3 length: 15 residues. Germline loops: CDR1 ENHRY, CDR2 SYGVKD. The CDR3, as DNA: TGTGCCATCAGTGAGGGAAGTGGGGGGACCGGGGAGCTGTTTTTT. Translated: CAISEGSGGTGELFF.

Many counts were recorded for this clonotype. This sequence joins TRBV9 and TRBJ1-2; D possibly corresponds to TRBD1 (6 bases). Germline V gene sequence: CDR1 SGDLS, CDR2 YYNGEE. The CDR3 has 13 amino acids. The germline V and J ends were trimmed by 4 bases and 6 bases, with 13 bases remaining between them. Written as DNA, the CDR3 is TGTGCCAGCAGCCCAATGAGACAGGATGGCTACACCTTC. Amino acids: CASSPMRQDGYTF.

CDR3 residues: CSARDRGGPGTQYF. The CDR3 nucleotides are TGCAGTGCTAGAGATAGAGGGGGGCCCGGGACCCAGTACTTC. The chain links TRBV20-1 to TRBJ2-5, with D possibly being TRBD1 or TRBD2 (6 bases each). The CDR3 loop spans 14 amino acids. Trimming shortened V by 0 bases and J by 7 bases, and 15 bases separated the two germline ends. The germline V gene encodes CDR1 DFQATT and CDR2 SNEGSKA (reference sequence).

By frequency in the sample, this clonotype is medium-sized. The rearrangement joins TRBV27 to TRBJ1-5, with D tentatively TRBD1 (5 bases). Germline CDR1 MNHEY, CDR2 SMNVEV (reference sequence). V lost 0 bases and J lost 7, with 10 bases in between. This CDR3 is 14 amino acids long. DNA for the CDR3: TGTGCCAGCAGTTTATCGGGGGGTGGGCAGCCCCAGCATTTT. Its translation is CASSLSGGGQPQHF.

The chain carries TRBV5-6 and TRBJ2-2; D gene unclear. Germline V CDR1 and CDR2: SGHDT, YYEEEE. Trimming took 0 bases from V and 5 from J, leaving 11 bases between them. The CDR3 contains 15 residues. CDR3 in DNA: TGTGCCAGCAGCTTGGTAGGCAGACTTACCGGGGAGCTGTTTTTT. Translating gives CASSLVGRLTGELFF.

Relative to its sample, this clonotype is medium-sized. CDR3 region: CASSLETGGDRRQGYGYTF. CDR3 bases: TGTGCCAGCAGCTTAGAGACAGGTGGTGACAGGAGGCAGGGCTATGGCTACACCTTC. The chain joins TRBV7-9 to TRBJ1-2; a possible D gene is TRBD1 (6 bases). There are 19 residues in the CDR3. CDR1 is SEHNR and CDR2 is FQNEAQ in the germline V gene (reference sequence). V was cut by 1 base and J by 4 bases, with 25 bases left in between.

This clonotype appeared a few times. The chain carries TRBV7-9 and TRBJ1-6, with D unclear. CDR3 length: 18 amino acids. V gave up 4 bases and J gave up 0 bases, with 16 bases separating them. Germline CDR1 reads SEHNR; CDR2 reads FQNEAQ (reference sequence). In DNA, the CDR3 is TGTGCCAGCAGCTCAGGTTCTACAGCTAGCTCCTATAATTCACCCCTCCACTTT. Its protein is CASSSGSTASSYNSPLHF.

The chain links TRBV12-3 or TRBV12-4 to TRBJ2-7, with TRBD1 matching 9 bases. The CDR3 is made up of 12 amino acids. With V trimmed by 8 bases and J by 8 bases, 7 bases remained unmatched. The CDR3 coding sequence is TGTGCCAGCGGAACAGGGGGCGCACAGCAGTACTTC. Its protein is CASGTGGAQQYF.

Only a few counts were recorded for this clonotype. The chain recombines TRBV2 with TRBJ1-3; unclear D gene. CDR1 SNHLY and CDR2 FYNNEI come from the germline V gene. The CDR3 totals 10 residues. Trimming pared 6 bases from V and 5 bases from J, leaving 2 bases between. CDR3 protein: CASRRNTIYF. The CDR3 DNA reads TGTGCCAGCAGGAGAAACACCATATATTTT.

This sequence joins TRBV20-1 and TRBJ2-7; 8 positions agree with TRBD2. With 6 bases clipped from V and 4 bases from J, the junction kept 11 bases outside the gene matches. This CDR3 comprises 14 residues. CDR1 DFQATT and CDR2 SNEGSKA come from the germline V gene (reference sequence). CDR3 sequence: CSAKNLAGQYEQYF. In DNA form, the CDR3 reads TGCAGTGCGAAGAACTTAGCGGGGCAGTACGAGCAGTACTTC.

This clonotype was observed a handful of times. One end of the junction varies from germline; a read error may be responsible. The chain couples TRBV20-1 to TRBJ1-5, with unresolved D. The CDR3 has 13 residues. From germline, CDR1 is DFQATT and CDR2 SNEGSKA (reference sequence). Written as DNA, the CDR3 is TGCAGTGCTAGAGCCAGTATCAATCAGCTCCAGCATTTT. This codes for CSARASINQLQHF.

In its sample, this clonotype is large. The chain is built from TRBV19 and TRBJ1-5; D is ambiguous. Germline V gene data show CDR1 as LNHDA and CDR2 as SQIVND (reference sequence). This CDR3 contains 15 residues. Trimming removed 6 bases at V and 2 bases at J, with 14 bases between. CDR3 DNA: TGTGCCAGTAGACGAACCGGACTGGGCAATCAGCCCCAGCATTTT. It is translated as CASRRTGLGNQPQHF.

This clonotype qualifies as medium-sized (0.01 to 0.1%). The rearrangement links TRBV6-6 to TRBJ1-1; D might be TRBD1 (5 bases). The ends were cut back, 5 bases at V and 1 base at J, with 11 bases in the middle. The CDR3 loop spans 14 amino acids. From germline, CDR1 is MNHNY and CDR2 SVGAGI (reference sequence). CDR3 in amino acids: CASSTSGGNTEAFF. The CDR3 DNA sequence: TGTGCCAGCAGTACCTCGGGGGGGAACACTGAAGCTTTCTTT.

Judged by abundance, this clonotype is medium-sized (0.01 to 0.1%). This chain connects TRBV30 to TRBJ1-2; D remains unclear. The CDR3 is 12 amino acids. CDR1 and CDR2 from the germline V gene are GTSNPN and SVGIG (reference sequence). Trimming took 3 bases from V and 5 from J, leaving 10 bases between them. As DNA, the CDR3 is TGTGCCTGGAGGAGCCTCCCTTATGGCTACACCTTC. Translating gives CAWRSLPYGYTF.

The V call is TRBV10-2, the J call TRBJ1-2; D gene ambiguous. The CDR3 is made up of 12 amino acids. V gave up 4 bases and J gave up 1 base, with 4 bases separating them. Per germline, CDR1 WSHSY and CDR2 SAAADI. The CDR3 loop reads CASSGNNYGYTF. The CDR3 DNA is TGCGCCAGCAGTGGGAATAACTATGGCTACACCTTC.

Within the sample, this clonotype is medium-sized. V gene TRBV29-1 combines with J gene TRBJ1-2, with 9 positions matching TRBD1. The CDR3 runs to 13 residues. Unmatched junction bases numbered 4, after V lost 5 bases and J lost 3 bases. CDR1 and CDR2 from the germline V gene are SQVTM and ANQGSEA. Written as DNA, the CDR3 is TGCAGCGTTAAGGACAGGGGAGACTATGGCTACACCTTC. Protein product: CSVKDRGDYGYTF.

This clonotype was seen only a few times. This sequence joins TRBV20-1 and TRBJ1-4; tentatively, D is TRBD1 (6 bases). Trimming left V 3 bases short and J 8 bases short, with 31 bases between. The germline V gene encodes CDR1 DFQATT and CDR2 SNEGSKA (reference sequence). The CDR3 length is 19 residues. CDR3 sequence reads: CSASPGGGIREDWNEKLFF. The CDR3 DNA is TGCAGTGCTAGTCCGGGGGGGGGCATAAGGGAGGATTGGAACGAAAAACTGTTTTTT.

The chain recombines TRBV6-1 with TRBJ1-6, with 7 bases identical to TRBD1. The CDR3 length is 14 residues. V was pared by 6 bases and J by 8 bases, with 7 bases of the junction left unmatched. Looked up from germline, CDR1 is MNHNS and CDR2 is SASEGT. Written as DNA, the CDR3 is TGTGCCAGCAGCCTGGACAGGTGGTATTCACCCCTCCACTTT. Amino acid sequence: CASSLDRWYSPLHF.